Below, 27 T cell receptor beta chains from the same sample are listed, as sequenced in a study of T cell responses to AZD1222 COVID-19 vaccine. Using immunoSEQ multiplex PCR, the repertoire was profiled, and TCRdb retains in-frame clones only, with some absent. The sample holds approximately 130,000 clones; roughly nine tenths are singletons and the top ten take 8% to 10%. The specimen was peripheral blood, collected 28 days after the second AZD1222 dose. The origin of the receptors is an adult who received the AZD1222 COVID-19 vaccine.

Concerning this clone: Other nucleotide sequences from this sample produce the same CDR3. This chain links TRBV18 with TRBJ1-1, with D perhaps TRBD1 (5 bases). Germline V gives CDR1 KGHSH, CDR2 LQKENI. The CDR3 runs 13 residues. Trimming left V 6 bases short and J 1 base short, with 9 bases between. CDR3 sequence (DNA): TGTGCCAGCTCCCCAGGACAGAACACTGAAGCTTTCTTT. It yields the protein CASSPGQNTEAFF.

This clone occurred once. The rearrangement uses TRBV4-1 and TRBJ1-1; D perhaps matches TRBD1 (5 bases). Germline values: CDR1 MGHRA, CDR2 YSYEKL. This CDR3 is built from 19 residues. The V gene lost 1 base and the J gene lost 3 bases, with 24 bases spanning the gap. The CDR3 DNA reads TGCGCCAGCAGCCAAGTCTCCCTCGAGGGGCGACTGTCCCACACTGAAGCTTTCTTT. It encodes CASSQVSLEGRLSHTEAFF.

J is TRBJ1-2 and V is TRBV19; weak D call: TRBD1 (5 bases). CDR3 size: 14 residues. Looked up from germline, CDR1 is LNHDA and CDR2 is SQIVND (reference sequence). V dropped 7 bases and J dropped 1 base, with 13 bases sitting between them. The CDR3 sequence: CASTEAGINYGYTF. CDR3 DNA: TGTGCCAGTACCGAGGCAGGGATTAACTATGGCTACACCTTC.

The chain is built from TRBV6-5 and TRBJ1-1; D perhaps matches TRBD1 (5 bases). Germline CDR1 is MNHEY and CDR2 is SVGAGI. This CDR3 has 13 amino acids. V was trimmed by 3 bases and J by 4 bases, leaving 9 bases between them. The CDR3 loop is CASSYRGVTEAFF. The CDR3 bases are TGTGCCAGCAGTTATAGGGGAGTCACTGAAGCTTTCTTT.

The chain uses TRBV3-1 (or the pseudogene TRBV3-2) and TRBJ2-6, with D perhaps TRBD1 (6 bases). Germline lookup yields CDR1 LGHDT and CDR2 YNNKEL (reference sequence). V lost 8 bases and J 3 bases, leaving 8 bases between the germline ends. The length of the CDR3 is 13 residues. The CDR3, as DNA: TGTGCCAGCTGGGGGCGTGGGGCCAACGTCCTGACTTTC. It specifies CASWGRGANVLTF.

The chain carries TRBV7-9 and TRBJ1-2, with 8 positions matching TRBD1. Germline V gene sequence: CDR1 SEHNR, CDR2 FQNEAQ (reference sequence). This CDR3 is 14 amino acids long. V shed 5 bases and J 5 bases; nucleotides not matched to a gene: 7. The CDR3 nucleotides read TGTGCCAGCAGCCCGACAGGGGTCGGGTATGGCTACACCTTC. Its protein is CASSPTGVGYGYTF.

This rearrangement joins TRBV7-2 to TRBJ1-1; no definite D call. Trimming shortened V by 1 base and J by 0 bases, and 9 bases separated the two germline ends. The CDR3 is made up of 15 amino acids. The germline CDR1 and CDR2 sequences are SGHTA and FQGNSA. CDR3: CASSLVGSVNTEAFF. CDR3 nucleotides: TGTGCCAGCAGCTTAGTAGGTTCGGTGAACACTGAAGCTTTCTTT. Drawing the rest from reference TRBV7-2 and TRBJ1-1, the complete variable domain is GAGVSQSPSNKVTEKGKDVELRCDPISGHTALYWYRQSLGQGLEFLIYFQGNSAPDKSGLPSDRFSAERTGGSVSTLTIQRTQQEDSAVYLCASSLVGSVNTEAFFGQGTRLTVV.

The CDR3 region is CASSRTGSGTDTQYF. The CDR3, as DNA: TGTGCCAGTAGTAGGACAGGGAGCGGCACAGATACGCAGTATTTT. The V call is TRBV19, the J call TRBJ2-3, with 8 positions matching TRBD1. There are 15 residues in the CDR3. J lost 1 base, V lost 4 bases, and 4 bases had no gene match. Germline V lookup: CDR1 LNHDA, CDR2 SQIVND (reference sequence).

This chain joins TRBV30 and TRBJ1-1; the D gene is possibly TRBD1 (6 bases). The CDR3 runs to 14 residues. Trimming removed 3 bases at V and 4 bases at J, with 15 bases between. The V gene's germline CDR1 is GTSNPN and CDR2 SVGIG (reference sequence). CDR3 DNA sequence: TGTGCCTGGAGGGACAGTCCTGTGGGCACTGAAGCTTTCTTT. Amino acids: CAWRDSPVGTEAFF. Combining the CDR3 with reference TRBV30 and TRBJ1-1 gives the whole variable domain SQTIHQWPATLVQPVGSPLSLECTVEGTSNPNLYWYRQAAGRGLQLLFYSVGIGQISSEVPQNLSASRPQDRQFILSSKKLLLSDSGFYLCAWRDSPVGTEAFFGQGTRLTVV.

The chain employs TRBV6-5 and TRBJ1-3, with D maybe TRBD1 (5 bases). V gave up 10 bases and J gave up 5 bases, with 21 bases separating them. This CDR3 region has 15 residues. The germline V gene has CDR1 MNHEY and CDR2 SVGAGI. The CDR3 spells CATTRDSHLRNTIYF. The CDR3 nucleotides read TGTGCCACAACCCGAGACAGCCACCTTAGAAACACCATATATTTT.

The CDR3 nucleotides are TGTGCCAGCAGTGAAGGCAAGGGTAGCCAAAAAGGGATTCAGTACTTC. It is translated as CASSEGKGSQKGIQYF. This chain joins TRBV6-1 and TRBJ2-4, with D hard to call. The CDR3 is made up of 16 amino acids. The V end was cut by 1 base, the J end by 10 bases, with 20 bases between. CDR1 is MNHNS and CDR2 is SASEGT in the germline V gene.

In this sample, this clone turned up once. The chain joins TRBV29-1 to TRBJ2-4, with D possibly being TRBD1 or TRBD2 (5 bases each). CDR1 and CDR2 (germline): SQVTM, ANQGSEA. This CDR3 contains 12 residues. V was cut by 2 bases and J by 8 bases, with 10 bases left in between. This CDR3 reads CSVELGVDIQYF. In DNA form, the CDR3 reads TGCAGCGTTGAACTGGGGGTGGACATTCAGTACTTC.

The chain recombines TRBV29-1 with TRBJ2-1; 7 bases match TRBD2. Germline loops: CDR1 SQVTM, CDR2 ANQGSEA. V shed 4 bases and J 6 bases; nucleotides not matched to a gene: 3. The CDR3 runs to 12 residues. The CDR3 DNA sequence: TGCAGCGTTGGTCGACTAGCCAATGAGCAGTTCTTC. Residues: CSVGRLANEQFF.

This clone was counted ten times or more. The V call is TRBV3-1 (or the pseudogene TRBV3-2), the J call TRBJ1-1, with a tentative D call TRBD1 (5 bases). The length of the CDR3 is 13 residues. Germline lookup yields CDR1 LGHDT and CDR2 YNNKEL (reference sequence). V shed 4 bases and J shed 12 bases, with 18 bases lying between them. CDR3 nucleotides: TGTGCCAGCAGCCCAGGACGGTCAGGGAGGACTTTCTTT. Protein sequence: CASSPGRSGRTFF.

The CDR3 bases are TGCGCCAGCAGCCCTGACGATAGCGGGAAATCCCATGAGCAGTTCTTC. Protein sequence: CASSPDDSGKSHEQFF. The chain has TRBV4-1 and TRBJ2-1, with TRBD2 matching over 8 bases. Germline CDR1 MGHRA, CDR2 YSYEKL. The junction had 13 bases not matched to a gene; V was cut back by 4 bases and J by 8 bases. CDR3 length equals 16 residues.

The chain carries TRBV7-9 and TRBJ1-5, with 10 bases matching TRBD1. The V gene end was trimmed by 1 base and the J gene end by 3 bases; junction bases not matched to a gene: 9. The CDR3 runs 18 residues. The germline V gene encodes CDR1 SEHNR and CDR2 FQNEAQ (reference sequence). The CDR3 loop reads CASSLGVAGQGDNQPQHF. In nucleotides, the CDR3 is TGTGCCAGCAGCTTAGGGGTAGCCGGACAGGGGGACAATCAGCCCCAGCATTTT.

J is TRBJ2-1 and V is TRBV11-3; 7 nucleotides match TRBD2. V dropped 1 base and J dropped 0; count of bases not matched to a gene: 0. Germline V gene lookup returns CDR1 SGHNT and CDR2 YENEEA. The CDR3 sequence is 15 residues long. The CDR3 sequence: CASSLGGSSYNEQFF. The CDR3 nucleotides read TGTGCCAGCAGCTTAGGCGGGAGCTCCTACAATGAGCAGTTCTTC.

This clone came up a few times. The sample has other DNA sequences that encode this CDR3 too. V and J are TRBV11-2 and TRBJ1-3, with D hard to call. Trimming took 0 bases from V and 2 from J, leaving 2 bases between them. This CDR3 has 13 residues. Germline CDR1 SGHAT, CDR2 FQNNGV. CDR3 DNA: TGTGCCAGCAGCTTAGAACCTGGAAACACCATATATTTT. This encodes CASSLEPGNTIYF.

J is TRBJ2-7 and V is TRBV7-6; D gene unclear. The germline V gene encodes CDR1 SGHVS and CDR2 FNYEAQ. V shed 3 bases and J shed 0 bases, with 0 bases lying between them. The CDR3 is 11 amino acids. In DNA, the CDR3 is TGTGCCAGCAGCTTCTCCTACGAGCAGTACTTC. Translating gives CASSFSYEQYF.

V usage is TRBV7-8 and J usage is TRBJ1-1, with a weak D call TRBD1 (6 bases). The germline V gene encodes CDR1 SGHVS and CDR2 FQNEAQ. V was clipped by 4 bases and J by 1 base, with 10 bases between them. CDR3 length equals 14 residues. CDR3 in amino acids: CASSWRTANTEAFF. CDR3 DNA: TGTGCCAGCAGCTGGAGGACAGCGAACACTGAAGCTTTCTTT.

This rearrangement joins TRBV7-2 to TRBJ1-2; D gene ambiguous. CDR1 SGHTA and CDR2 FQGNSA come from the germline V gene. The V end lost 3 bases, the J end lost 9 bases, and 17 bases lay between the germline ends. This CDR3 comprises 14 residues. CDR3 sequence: CASSFTGMKQSYTF. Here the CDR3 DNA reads TGTGCCAGCAGCTTCACGGGGATGAAGCAAAGCTACACCTTC.

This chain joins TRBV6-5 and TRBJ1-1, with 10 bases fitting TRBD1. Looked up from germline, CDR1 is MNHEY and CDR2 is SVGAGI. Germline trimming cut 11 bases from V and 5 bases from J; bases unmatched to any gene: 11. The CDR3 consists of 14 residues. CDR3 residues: CAVRQGAMGTEAFF. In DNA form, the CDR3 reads TGTGCCGTGCGACAGGGGGCAATGGGAACTGAAGCTTTCTTT.

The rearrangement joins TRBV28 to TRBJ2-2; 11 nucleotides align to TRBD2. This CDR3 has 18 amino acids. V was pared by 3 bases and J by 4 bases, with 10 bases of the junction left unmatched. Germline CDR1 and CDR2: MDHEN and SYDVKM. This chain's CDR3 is CASSFRPGLADRTGELFF. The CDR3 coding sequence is TGTGCCAGCAGTTTTAGGCCGGGACTAGCGGACCGCACCGGGGAGCTGTTTTTT.

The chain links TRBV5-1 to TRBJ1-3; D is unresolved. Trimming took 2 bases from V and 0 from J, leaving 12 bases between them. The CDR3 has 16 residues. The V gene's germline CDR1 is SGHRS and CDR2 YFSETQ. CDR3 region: CASSLSRPNSGNTIYF. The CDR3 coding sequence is TGCGCCAGCAGCTTAAGTCGCCCTAACTCTGGAAACACCATATATTTT.

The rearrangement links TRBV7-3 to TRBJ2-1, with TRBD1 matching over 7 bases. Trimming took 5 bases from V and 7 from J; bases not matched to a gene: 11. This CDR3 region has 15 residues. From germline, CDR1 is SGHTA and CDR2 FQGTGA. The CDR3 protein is CASSPRDSNFNEQFF. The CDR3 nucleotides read TGTGCCAGCAGCCCTCGGGACAGCAACTTTAATGAGCAGTTCTTC. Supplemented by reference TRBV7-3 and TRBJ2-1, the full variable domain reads GAGVSQTPSNKVTEKGKYVELRCDPISGHTALYWYRQSLGQGPEFLIYFQGTGAADDSGLPNDRFFAVRPEGSVSTLKIQRTERGDSAVYLCASSPRDSNFNEQFFGPGTRLTVL.

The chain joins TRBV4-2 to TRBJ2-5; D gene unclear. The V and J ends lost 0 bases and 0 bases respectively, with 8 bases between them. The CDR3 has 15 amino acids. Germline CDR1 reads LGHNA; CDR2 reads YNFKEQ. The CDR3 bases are TGTGCCAGCAGCCAAGATTCGACTTACCAAGAGACCCAGTACTTC. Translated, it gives CASSQDSTYQETQYF.

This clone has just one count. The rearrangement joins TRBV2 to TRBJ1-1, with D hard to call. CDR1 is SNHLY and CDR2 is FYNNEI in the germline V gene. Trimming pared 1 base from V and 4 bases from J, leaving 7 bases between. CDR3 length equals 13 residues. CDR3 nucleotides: TGTGCCAGCAGTGAAGGTCCAGGCACTGAAGCTTTCTTT. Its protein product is CASSEGPGTEAFF.